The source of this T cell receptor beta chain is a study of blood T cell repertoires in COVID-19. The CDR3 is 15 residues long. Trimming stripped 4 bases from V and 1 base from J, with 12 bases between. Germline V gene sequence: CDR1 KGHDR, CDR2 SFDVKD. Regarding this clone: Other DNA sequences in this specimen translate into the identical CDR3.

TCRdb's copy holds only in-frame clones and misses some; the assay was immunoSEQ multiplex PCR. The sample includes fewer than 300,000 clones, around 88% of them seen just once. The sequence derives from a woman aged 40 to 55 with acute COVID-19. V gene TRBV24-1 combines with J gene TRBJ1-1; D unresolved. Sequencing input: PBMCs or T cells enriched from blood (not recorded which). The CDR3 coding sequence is TGTGCCACCAGTGACTCCCGCCGGGGGAACACTGAAGCTTTCTTT. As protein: CATSDSRRGNTEAFF.